This T cell receptor (beta chain) was recorded in a study of shared clonotypes between healthy human individuals. Study as a whole: Serving as donors were a couple of women and three men, whose ages spanned 18 to 49.

This CDR3 contains 13 residues. CDR1 and CDR2 (germline): SGHTA, FQGTGA. V gave up 2 bases and J gave up 4 bases, with 6 bases separating them. As processed by the authors: Junction-only sequences produced by ImmunoSEQ had no quality scores, so filtering differed. This table comes from immunoSEQ multiplex PCR, and its TCRdb copy is limited to in-frame clones, with some not included. V, J and clone size derive from that table, while D and trimming were established from the DNA sequence. Among about 480,000 clones, 70% to 80% were seen once, and the ten largest hold 10% to 15%. A remark on this clone: This specimen includes other DNA sequences encoding the same CDR3.

The clonotype was recovered from a woman aged 40 to 50 in good health. Some clones in this sample may be carry-over from other donors' samples. The gene calls are TRBV7-3 and TRBJ2-1; D call uncertain. The sequenced sample was PBMCs. The CDR3 reads CASSLDVYNEQFF. CDR3 DNA: TGTGCCAGCAGCTTAGACGTATACAATGAGCAGTTCTTC.